By proportion, the clone carrying this T cell receptor beta chain is medium-sized (0.01 to 0.1%). MiXCR was run by TCRdb on the PCR reads, yielding one entry per CDR3 protein. The table has about 13,000 distinct CDR3 sequences, approximately 13% seen once. This entry comes from a study of CXCR3 chemokines and chemotherapy response in bladder cancer. V lost 4 bases to trimming and J lost 6 bases, with 12 bases between them. This CDR3 spans 13 amino acids. Germline CDR1 MNHEY, CDR2 SVGAGI. The receptor was derived from a human donor with bladder cancer that did not respond to neoadjuvant chemotherapy. This sample was taken from a patient whose treatment included neoadjuvant chemotherapy. V usage is TRBV6-5 and J usage is TRBJ1-2; D call uncertain. This CDR3 is CASSSPATHGYTF. The CDR3 nucleotides are TGTGCCAGCAGTTCTCCGGCCACCCATGGCTACACCTTC.